A selection of T cell receptor beta chains follows, all from one sample in a study of cytomegalovirus exposure and HLA in healthy donors. Profiling relied on immunoSEQ multiplex PCR, and the TCRdb table lists in-frame clones only, not all of them. This sample has roughly 260,000 clones, with roughly 90% found just once. The sequencing sample was made of PBMCs. The receptors stem from a woman aged 18 to 35 in good health and CMV-seronegative. The CDR3 runs from the conserved cysteine through the conserved F or W. D genes are given only for firm matches. Part of the rows lack a size; the others show once, few, many or a class for expanded clones.

.	TRBV7-9	TRBJ2-1	.	CASSRVVNEQFF	TGTGCCAGCAGCCGAGTGGTTAATGAGCAGTTCTTC
TRBD1	TRBV6-5	TRBJ1-1	.	CASSYPGIGGGTEAFF	TGTGCCAGCAGTTACCCTGGCATAGGGGGCGGAACTGAAGCTTTCTTT
TRBD2	TRBV4-3	TRBJ2-3	.	CASSPLTSGGADTQYF	TGCGCCAGCAGCCCCCTGACTAGCGGGGGTGCGGATACGCAGTATTTT
.	TRBV30	TRBJ2-2	.	CAWSVRGIGELFF	TGTGCCTGGAGTGTAAGGGGGATCGGGGAGCTGTTTTTT
TRBD1	TRBV6-4	TRBJ2-2	few	CASSDGTDNTGELFF	TGTGCCAGCAGTGACGGGACAGACAACACCGGGGAGCTGTTTTTT
TRBD2	TRBV29-1	TRBJ2-2	.	CSVDLVSGGAIVTGELFF	TGCAGCGTTGATTTGGTTAGCGGGGGGGCCATTGTCACCGGGGAGCTGTTTTTT
TRBD2	TRBV7-2	TRBJ2-3	.	CASSLVVAGGLDTQYF	TGTGCCAGCAGCTTAGTTGTAGCGGGGGGGTTAGATACGCAGTATTTT
TRBD1	TRBV27	TRBJ2-7	.	CASSSYGTVSYEQYF	TGTGCCAGCAGTTCATATGGGACAGTTTCGTACGAGCAGTACTTC
.	TRBV30	TRBJ1-3	.	CAIKTGPGNTIYF	TGTGCCATAAAGACAGGCCCTGGAAACACCATATATTTT
TRBD2	TRBV9	TRBJ2-3	.	CASSERAGGRVYTQYF	TGTGCCAGCAGCGAGAGAGCGGGGGGCCGGGTGTATACGCAGTATTTT
.	TRBV2	TRBJ2-7	.	CASSGKLLSYEQYF	TGTGCCAGCAGTGGTAAGCTCCTCTCCTACGAGCAGTACTTC
.	TRBV5-4	TRBJ1-1	.	CASSFMGSTEAFF	TGTGCCAGCAGCTTTATGGGGAGCACTGAAGCTTTCTTT
.	TRBV27	TRBJ2-5	once	CASSPTPGAQETQYF	TGTGCCAGCAGTCCAACCCCAGGGGCCCAAGAGACCCAGTACTTC
.	TRBV20-1	TRBJ1-1	.	CSANRAEAFF	TGCAGTGCAAACAGGGCCGAAGCTTTCTTT
TRBD2	TRBV4-3	TRBJ2-5	.	CASSQDVLAGDKGTQYF	TGCGCCAGCAGCCAAGATGTTCTAGCGGGGGACAAGGGGACCCAGTACTTC
.	TRBV7-2	TRBJ2-3	.	CASSSRADTDTQYF	TGTGCCAGCAGCTCAAGAGCGGACACAGATACGCAGTATTTT
TRBD1	TRBV7-8	TRBJ1-3	.	CASSLGDRDDSGNTIYF	TGTGCCAGCAGCTTAGGGGACAGGGATGACTCTGGAAACACCATATATTTT
.	TRBV2	TRBJ2-7	.	CASSGHIYEQYF	TGTGCCAGCAGTGGGCACATCTACGAGCAGTACTTC
.	TRBV27	TRBJ2-1	.	CASSLPGNEQFF	TGTGCCAGCAGTTTACCCGGCAATGAGCAGTTCTTC
.	TRBV6-1	TRBJ1-5	.	CASGQGYGNQPQHF	TGTGCCAGCGGGCAGGGGTATGGAAATCAGCCCCAGCATTTT
TRBD2	TRBV7-2	TRBJ2-7	.	CASSLWGPASGLTYEQYF	TGTGCCAGCAGCTTATGGGGCCCAGCTAGCGGGTTAACCTACGAGCAGTACTTC
.	TRBV6-1	TRBJ2-7	.	CASSEPGQGSYEQYF	TGTGCCAGCAGTGAACCTGGGCAGGGGTCCTACGAGCAGTACTTC